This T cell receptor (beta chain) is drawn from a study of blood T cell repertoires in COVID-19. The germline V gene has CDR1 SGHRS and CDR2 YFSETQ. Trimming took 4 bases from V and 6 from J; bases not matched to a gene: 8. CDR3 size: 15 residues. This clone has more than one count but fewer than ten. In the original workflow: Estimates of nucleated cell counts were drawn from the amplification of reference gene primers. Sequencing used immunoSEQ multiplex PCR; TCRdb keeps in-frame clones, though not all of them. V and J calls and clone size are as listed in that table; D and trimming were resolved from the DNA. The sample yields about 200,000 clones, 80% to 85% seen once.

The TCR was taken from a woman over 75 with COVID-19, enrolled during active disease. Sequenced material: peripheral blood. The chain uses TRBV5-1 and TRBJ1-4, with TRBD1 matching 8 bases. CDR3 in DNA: TGCGCCAGCAGCCCGGGTTCGACAGGGGATGAAAAACTGTTTTTT. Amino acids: CASSPGSTGDEKLFF.